These 9 T cell receptor beta chains share one sample of origin, sequenced in a study of OX40 agonist ivuxolimab in advanced cancers. This table comes from immunoSEQ multiplex PCR, and its TCRdb copy is limited to in-frame clones, with some not included. In the table there are tens of thousands of clones, 87% of which are singletons. Sequencing was performed on CD4+ or CD8+ T cells sorted from blood, taken in a trial of the OX40 agonist ivuxolimab. Every receptor here comes from an adult with an advanced solid tumor such as melanoma, head and neck, liver or kidney cancer.

This chain links TRBV19 with TRBJ1-5, with unresolved D. V was pared by 0 bases and J by 3 bases, with 15 bases between. This CDR3 comprises 17 residues. Germline CDR1 reads LNHDA; CDR2 reads SQIVND (reference sequence). CDR3 protein: CASSIDGPARYNQPQHF. The DNA of the CDR3 is TGTGCCAGTAGTATAGATGGGCCGGCACGTTACAATCAGCCCCAGCATTTT.

With respect to this clone: A junction end diverges from the germline sequence, so it may reflect a read error. This chain uses TRBV7-7 with TRBJ2-5; TRBD2 aligns across 14 bases. The length of the CDR3 is 15 residues. Germline CDR1 reads SSHAT; CDR2 reads FNYEAQ (reference sequence). The DNA for the CDR3 is TGTGCTAGCAGCCTAGGACTAGCGGGAGGAGAGACCCAGTACTTC. Its protein is CASSLGLAGGETQYF.

This rearrangement joins TRBV19 to TRBJ1-6; D call uncertain. V lost 3 bases and J 7 bases, leaving 19 bases between the germline ends. There are 17 residues in the CDR3. CDR1 LNHDA and CDR2 SQIVND come from the germline V gene (reference sequence). The CDR3 sequence is CASSMIQSLFLNSPLHF. The CDR3 nucleotides are TGTGCCAGTAGTATGATCCAGAGCCTATTTCTGAATTCACCCCTCCACTTT.

The CDR3: CATSKDRAKNTEAFF. CDR3 coding DNA: TGTGCCACCAGCAAGGACAGGGCGAAGAACACTGAAGCTTTCTTT. The chain has TRBV15 and TRBJ1-1, with 8 bases aligning to TRBD1. In germline, CDR1 is LNHNV, CDR2 YYDKDF (reference sequence). The V segment lost 4 bases and the J segment 1 base; nucleotides outside the gene matches: 5. The CDR3 contains 15 residues.

The chain couples TRBV6-5 to TRBJ2-7; perhaps TRBD1 as D (6 bases). CDR1 MNHEY and CDR2 SVGAGI come from the germline V gene. This CDR3 comprises 14 residues. Trimming pared 5 bases from V and 0 bases from J, leaving 11 bases between. For the CDR3, the DNA is TGTGCCAGCAGTAGGGGGTTCAGCTCCTACGAGCAGTACTTC. It translates to CASSRGFSSYEQYF.

The rearrangement links TRBV15 to TRBJ1-2; D is perhaps TRBD1 (5 bases). Per germline, CDR1 LNHNV and CDR2 YYDKDF (reference sequence). Trimming cost V 5 bases and J 2 bases, with 12 bases left between them. The CDR3 runs to 14 residues. CDR3 coding DNA: TGTGCCACCAGCCGGGTGGGGCAGAACTATGGCTACACCTTC. This translates into CATSRVGQNYGYTF. The full variable domain, completed using reference TRBV15 and TRBJ1-2, is DAMVIQNPRYQVTQFGKPVTLSCSQTLNHNVMYWYQQKSSQAPKLLFHYYDKDFNNEADTPDNFQSRRPNTSFCFLDIRSPGLGDTAMYLCATSRVGQNYGYTFGSGTRLTVV.

This chain links TRBV5-8 with TRBJ1-6; D remains unclear. The germline V gene encodes CDR1 SGHTS and CDR2 YDEGEE. V lost 4 bases and J lost 11, with 13 bases in between. This CDR3 comprises 13 residues. CDR3 amino acids: CASSRSQDTPLHF. The DNA for the CDR3 is TGTGCCAGCAGCCGGAGCCAAGATACACCCCTCCACTTT. Supplemented by reference TRBV5-8 and TRBJ1-6, the full variable domain reads EAGVTQSPTHLIKTRGQQATLRCSPISGHTSVYWYQQALGLGLQFLLWYDEGEERNRGNFPPRFSGRQFPNYSSELNVNALELEDSALYLCASSRSQDTPLHFGNGTRLTVT.

This rearrangement joins TRBV4-1 to TRBJ2-7; 7 bases match TRBD1. The V gene's germline CDR1 is MGHRA and CDR2 YSYEKL. V shed 2 bases, J shed 3 bases, and the junction held 7 bases outside the gene matches. This CDR3 spans 15 amino acids. The CDR3 DNA sequence: TGCGCCAGCAGCCAACCGGGACAGATTATCTACGAGCAGTACTTC. Its translation: CASSQPGQIIYEQYF.

The chain combines TRBV6-6 with TRBJ2-7; D unresolved. V was cut by 2 bases and J by 1 base, with 6 bases left in between. The CDR3 is made up of 13 amino acids. Germline CDR1 MNHNY, CDR2 SVGAGI (reference sequence). The CDR3 DNA follows: TGTGCCAGCAGTTACCCACTGTCCTACGAGCAGTACTTC. Amino acids: CASSYPLSYEQYF.